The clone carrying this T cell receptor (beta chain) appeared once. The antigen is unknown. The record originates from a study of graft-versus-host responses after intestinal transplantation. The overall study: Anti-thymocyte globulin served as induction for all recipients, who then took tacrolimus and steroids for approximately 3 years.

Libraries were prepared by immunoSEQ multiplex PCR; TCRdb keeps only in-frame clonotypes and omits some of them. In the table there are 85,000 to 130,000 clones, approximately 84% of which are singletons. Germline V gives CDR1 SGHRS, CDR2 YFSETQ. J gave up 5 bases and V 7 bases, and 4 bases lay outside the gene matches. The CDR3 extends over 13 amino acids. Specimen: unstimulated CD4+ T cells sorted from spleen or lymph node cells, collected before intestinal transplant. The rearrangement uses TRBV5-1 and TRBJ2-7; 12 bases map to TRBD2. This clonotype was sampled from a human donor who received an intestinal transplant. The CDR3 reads CASRTSGTDEQYF. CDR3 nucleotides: TGCGCCAGCCGGACTAGCGGGACTGACGAGCAGTACTTC. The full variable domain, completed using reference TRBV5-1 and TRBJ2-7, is KAGVTQTPRYLIKTRGQQVTLSCSPISGHRSVSWYQQTPGQGLQFLFEYFSETQRNKGNFPGRFSGRQFSNSRSEMNVSTLELGDSALYLCASRTSGTDEQYFGPGTRLTVT.